Below are 14 T cell receptor beta chains sequenced from a single sample in a study of blood T cell repertoires in COVID-19. The assay was immunoSEQ multiplex PCR, and TCRdb's table has in-frame clones only and misses some. The sample has about 130,000 clones; 80% to 85% are singletons. The sequenced material came from peripheral blood. The source of these receptors is a woman aged 55-69 years with active or convalescent COVID-19.

The J gene is TRBJ2-2, the V gene TRBV5-4; D gene ambiguous. V was clipped by 4 bases and J by 1 base, with 8 bases between them. Per germline, CDR1 SGHNT and CDR2 YYREEE (reference sequence). This CDR3 region has 14 residues. The CDR3 loop is CASSGRRNTGELFF. CDR3 coding DNA: TGTGCCAGCAGCGGTAGAAGGAACACCGGGGAGCTGTTTTTT.

V usage is TRBV18 and J usage is TRBJ1-3, with 7 bases aligning to TRBD1. Losses at the gene ends were 3 bases for V and 3 bases for J; bases not matched to a gene: 8. CDR1 and CDR2 from the germline V gene are KGHSH and LQKENI. This CDR3 region has 16 residues. CDR3 in DNA: TGTGCCAGCTCACCCCAACAGACAGGGCTTGGAAACACCATATATTTT. It specifies CASSPQQTGLGNTIYF. Variable domain in full (rest from reference TRBV18 and TRBJ1-3): NAGVMQNPRHLVRRRGQEARLRCSPMKGHSHVYWYRQLPEEGLKFMVYLQKENIIDESGMPKERFSAEFPKEGPSILRIQQVVRGDSAAYFCASSPQQTGLGNTIYFGEGSWLTVV.

V and J are TRBV7-2 and TRBJ1-3; D might be TRBD1 (6 bases). The CDR3 is 16 amino acids. Trimming pared 4 bases from V and 2 bases from J, leaving 15 bases between. Germline V gene sequence: CDR1 SGHTA, CDR2 FQGNSA. DNA for the CDR3: TGTGCCAGCAGCTCTGGGGGGGGCGCGACTGGAAACACCATATATTTT. Residues: CASSSGGGATGNTIYF.

This chain uses TRBV5-4 with TRBJ2-7; D is perhaps TRBD2 (5 bases). Trimming pared 3 bases from V and 4 bases from J, leaving 11 bases between. Germline-derived CDR1 and CDR2 are SGHNT and YYREEE (reference sequence). The CDR3 totals 13 residues. The CDR3 DNA reads as TGTGCCAGCAGCTCCAAATCGGGGTACGAGCAGTACTTC. Translation: CASSSKSGYEQYF.

This clone showed up just once. This chain uses TRBV29-1 with TRBJ1-2; perhaps TRBD1 as D (6 bases). This CDR3 has 15 amino acids. Germline CDR1 SQVTM, CDR2 ANQGSEA. Trimming removed 1 base from V and 0 bases from J, with 12 bases in between. For the CDR3, the DNA is TGCAGCGTTGAAGGGACAGCCCATTCTAACTATGGCTACACCTTC. This codes for CSVEGTAHSNYGYTF.

This chain joins TRBV5-1 and TRBJ2-5, with 8 bases matching TRBD2. The trim removed 0 bases at V and 5 bases at J, leaving 6 bases unmatched. Germline V CDR1 and CDR2: SGHRS, YFSETQ. The CDR3 runs 15 residues. CDR3 sequence reads: CASSLAGGVQETQYF. The CDR3 DNA reads as TGCGCCAGCAGCTTGGCCGGGGGGGTCCAGGAGACCCAGTACTTC.

The chain links TRBV11-2 to TRBJ1-4; TRBD1 might be the D (5 bases). Trimming removed 4 bases from V and 11 bases from J, with 11 bases in between. Germline V lookup: CDR1 SGHAT, CDR2 FQNNGV. This CDR3 spans 12 amino acids. The CDR3 nucleotides are TGTGCCAGCAGCTCCAGGGTGGGCAAACTGTTTTTT. It encodes CASSSRVGKLFF.

The chain combines TRBV11-3 with TRBJ2-7, with TRBD1 identical over 12 bases. This CDR3 has 13 residues. Trimming cost V 5 bases and J 10 bases; bases outside gene matches: 6. Germline CDR1 SGHNT, CDR2 YENEEA. CDR3 sequence: CASSLGTGGSQYF. The DNA for the CDR3 is TGTGCCAGCAGCCTTGGGACAGGGGGCAGCCAGTACTTC.

This chain links TRBV21-1 with TRBJ2-3; no DNA check was done on the table's D call, TRBD2. TRBV21-1 is reported as a pseudogene. The CDR3 consists of 18 residues. The chain's CDR3 is CASSKTCLALTSTDTQYF. The DNA for the CDR3 is TGTGCCAGCAGCAAGACCTGCCTAGCGCTTACTAGCACAGATACGCAGTATTTT.

The chain is built from TRBV9 and TRBJ1-3; 7 bases are shared with TRBD1. CDR1 is SGDLS and CDR2 is YYNGEE in the germline V gene. The CDR3 consists of 14 residues. After removal of 3 bases from V and 7 bases from J, the junction contained 7 bases not matched to a gene. The chain's CDR3 is CASSAGDRRNTIYF. The CDR3 region has the DNA TGTGCCAGCAGCGCAGGGGACAGACGGAACACCATATATTTT.

In its sample, this clone was seen once. The J gene is TRBJ2-5, the V gene TRBV5-1; 8 positions match TRBD2. Germline V gene lookup returns CDR1 SGHRS and CDR2 YFSETQ. V shed 6 bases, J shed 2 bases, and the junction held 9 bases outside the gene matches. The CDR3 totals 15 residues. For the CDR3, the DNA is TGCGCCAGCACCGTGCTCGGGGGGGTGCAAGAGACCCAGTACTTC. As protein: CASTVLGGVQETQYF. Together with reference TRBV5-1 and TRBJ2-5, the CDR3 gives the full variable domain: KAGVTQTPRYLIKTRGQQVTLSCSPISGHRSVSWYQQTPGQGLQFLFEYFSETQRNKGNFPGRFSGRQFSNSRSEMNVSTLELGDSALYLCASTVLGGVQETQYFGPGTRLLVL.

The V call is TRBV3-1 (or the pseudogene TRBV3-2), the J call TRBJ2-7, with TRBD2 identical over 12 bases. After removal of 3 bases from V and 5 bases from J, the junction contained 8 bases not matched to a gene. Germline values: CDR1 LGHDT, CDR2 YNNKEL (reference sequence). CDR3 length equals 16 residues. CDR3 DNA sequence: TGTGCCAGCAGCCACAACGGACTAGCGGGGTCCCACGAGCAGTACTTC. Residues: CASSHNGLAGSHEQYF.

The chain couples TRBV30 to TRBJ2-1; TRBD1 might be the D (6 bases). The CDR3 is 13 residues long. V dropped 2 bases and J dropped 2 bases, with 7 bases sitting between them. Germline CDR1 is GTSNPN and CDR2 is SVGIG (reference sequence). This chain's CDR3 is CAWSRQAYNEQFF. Written as DNA, the CDR3 is TGTGCCTGGAGTAGACAGGCCTACAATGAGCAGTTCTTC.

This clone has only one observation. The chain joins TRBV6-2 or TRBV6-3 to TRBJ2-3; 15 nucleotides line up with TRBD2. This CDR3 spans 15 amino acids. The ends lost 7 bases at V and 6 bases at J; junction bases unmatched: 5. The germline V gene has CDR1 MNHEY and CDR2 SVGEGT. In DNA, the CDR3 is TGTGCCAGCAACCCAGGACTAGCGGGAGGGGATACGCAGTATTTT. Its protein product is CASNPGLAGGDTQYF.